This T cell receptor beta chain is from a study of T cell repertoires in cytomegalovirus infection. Whole-study context: Alongside well-studied HLA-B-restricted CMV epitopes, recently identified HLA-C-restricted CMV epitopes were also used.

The trim removed 3 bases at V and 10 bases at J, leaving 4 bases unmatched. This CDR3 region has 12 residues. Germline values: CDR1 SGHAT, CDR2 FQNNGV. This clonotype appeared a few times. What it binds is unknown. One entry per CDR3 protein, called by TCRdb with MiXCR from the reads. The data contain about half a million distinct CDR3 sequences, about 42% of them singletons. Study results and caveats: Summed public TCR beta family frequency identified CMV carriers bearing the relevant HLA.

This specimen consisted of cultured PBMCs, obtained from culture after CMV antigen stimulation. The chain joins TRBV11-2 to TRBJ1-1; 8 bases are shared with TRBD1. The clonotype originates from a human donor in good health (CMV status not recorded). Some clones in this sample may be carry-over from other donors' samples. CDR3 sequence (DNA): TGTGCCAGCAGCTTGACAGGGGCTTTAGCTTTCTTT. Translation: CASSLTGALAFF.